Included here is one T cell receptor (beta chain) sequence, with context. Its antigen is still unknown. Trimming stripped 1 base from V and 7 bases from J, with 18 bases between. The CDR3 contains 16 residues. Looked up from germline, CDR1 is SGHDT and CDR2 is YYEEEE. The data originate from a study of radiation and T cells in renal cell carcinoma. The wider study: Nephrectomy followed 15 Gy stereotactic body radiation by 4 weeks.

Documented time point: baseline pretreatment blood. Treatment reported: 15 Gy SBRT to primary tumor, nephrectomy 4 weeks later. Serial blood draws occurred at baseline and 2 and 4 weeks post-SBRT. Study-wide findings and caveats: No pretreatment tumor biopsies were available for baseline clonotypes.

Measured with immunoSEQ multiplex PCR; TCRdb has only the in-frame clones, and not every one. This table has 150,000 or so clones, nearly 90% appearing once. This chain connects TRBV5-6 to TRBJ2-1, with a possible D match to TRBD2 (6 bases). The sample consisted of blood, taken from a patient whose treatment included radiotherapy and nephrectomy. This receptor was obtained from a woman between 45 and 60 years old with renal cell carcinoma. The CDR3 sequence is CASSLRPGVVGNEQFF. As DNA, the CDR3 is TGTGCCAGCAGCTTGCGGCCGGGGGTGGTTGGAAATGAGCAGTTCTTC.